The present entry profiles one T cell receptor (beta chain) with its context. Sequenced by immunoSEQ multiplex PCR; TCRdb stores in-frame clones only, minus some. Seen here are around 100,000 clones, approximately 90% observed once, and the top ten hold 3% to 4.5%. This record belongs to a study of control samples from healthy donors and cancer patients. This TCR came from a woman aged 18-35 years in good health. The sequencing sample was made of blood.

CDR3 in amino acids: CASNGGSGGTDTQYF. In nucleotides, the CDR3 is TGCGCCAGCAACGGGGGGAGCGGGGGAACAGATACGCAGTATTTT. The chain carries TRBV5-1 and TRBJ2-3, with 8 nucleotides matching TRBD2. The germline gives CDR1 SGHRS, CDR2 YFSETQ. This CDR3 has 15 residues. V shed 6 bases and J 3 bases; nucleotides not matched to a gene: 9.